The next 12 T cell receptor beta chains were all read from a single sample in a study of blood T cell repertoires in COVID-19. Generated by immunoSEQ multiplex PCR, the TCRdb table keeps only in-frame clones and is missing some. This sample has 300,000 to 400,000 clones, with approximately 89% found just once. Sample: PBMCs or T cells enriched from blood (not recorded which). The receptors were gathered from a man in his thirties or forties who had recovered from COVID-19.

J is TRBJ1-2 and V is TRBV5-4; D unclear. Looked up from germline, CDR1 is SGHNT and CDR2 is YYREEE (reference sequence). The CDR3 totals 14 residues. Trimming shortened V by 0 bases and J by 4 bases, and 10 bases separated the two germline ends. The CDR3 DNA reads as TGTGCCAGCAGCTTGGCCACAGCAGCCTATGGCTACACCTTC. Translation gives CASSLATAAYGYTF.

V gene TRBV24-1 combines with J gene TRBJ2-3; 8 bases are shared with TRBD1. This CDR3 is built from 19 residues. CDR1 is KGHDR, CDR2 SFDVKD, per germline. Trimming removed 5 bases from V and 4 bases from J; junction bases left unmatched: 19. The CDR3 DNA reads TGTGCCACCAGTGGAAGTTGGTTCGATGGACAGGGTTCTTCAGATACGCAGTATTTT. Protein: CATSGSWFDGQGSSDTQYF.

CDR3 bases: TGCAGCGGGGGTACAGGGGGCGTCGCGGGAAACATTCAGTACTTC. The encoded protein is CSGGTGGVAGNIQYF. The chain combines TRBV29-1 with TRBJ2-4; 9 bases align to TRBD1. Looked up from germline, CDR1 is SQVTM and CDR2 is ANQGSEA. J lost 6 bases, V lost 7 bases, and 13 bases had no gene match. The CDR3 totals 15 residues.

The chain recombines TRBV13 with TRBJ1-5; weak D call: TRBD1 (6 bases). The V and J ends lost 0 bases and 4 bases respectively, with 10 bases between them. The CDR3 contains 15 residues. Germline CDR1 and CDR2: PRHDT and FYEKMQ (reference sequence). The CDR3 DNA reads as TGTGCCAGCAGCTTAGGCGGGACATCAAATCAGCCCCAGCATTTT. It specifies CASSLGGTSNQPQHF.

CDR3 residues: CASSLQLRENYEQYF. The CDR3 DNA is TGCGCCAGCAGCCTCCAGCTCCGGGAAAACTACGAGCAGTACTTC. The rearrangement joins TRBV4-1 to TRBJ2-7; the D gene is possibly TRBD2 (5 bases). V was shortened by 4 bases and J by 3 bases, with 16 bases between the two germline ends. Per the germline V gene, CDR1 is MGHRA and CDR2 is YSYEKL. CDR3 size: 15 residues.

V usage is TRBV15 and J usage is TRBJ1-2; 7 bases align to TRBD1. J lost 3 bases, V lost 5 bases, and 3 bases had no gene match. This CDR3 has 13 residues. CDR1 and CDR2 (germline): LNHNV, YYDKDF (reference sequence). The CDR3 nucleotides read TGTGCCACCAGCCCCGGGACAGACTATGGCTACACCTTC. Translating gives CATSPGTDYGYTF.

The rearrangement joins TRBV12-3 or TRBV12-4 to TRBJ2-7; D call uncertain. V lost 5 bases and J 4 bases, leaving 9 bases between the germline ends. CDR3 size: 12 residues. The CDR3 DNA is TGTGCCAGCAGTCCCCGGGTGTACGAGCAGTACTTC. This gives the protein CASSPRVYEQYF.

The rearrangement uses TRBV19 and TRBJ2-5; tentative D call: TRBD2 (5 bases). This CDR3 contains 16 residues. Trimming stripped 7 bases from V and 0 bases from J, with 18 bases between. In germline, CDR1 is LNHDA, CDR2 SQIVND (reference sequence). In DNA form, the CDR3 reads TGTGCCAGTACTCCCCGAGGCGGGTATTACCAAGAGACCCAGTACTTC. Translated, it gives CASTPRGGYYQETQYF.

The V gene is TRBV25-1, the J gene TRBJ1-1, with D perhaps matching TRBD1 (5 bases). V was clipped by 11 bases and J by 2 bases, with 15 bases between them. The CDR3 extends over 13 amino acids. Germline CDR1 is MGHDK and CDR2 is SYGVNS. The CDR3 is CASRIGGNTEAFF. The CDR3 bases are TGTGCCTCCCGTATCGGGGGAAACACTGAAGCTTTCTTT.

This rearrangement joins TRBV5-4 to TRBJ2-2, with 8 bases lining up with TRBD1. The trim removed 9 bases at V and 1 base at J, leaving 2 bases unmatched. Germline-derived CDR1 and CDR2 are SGHNT and YYREEE (reference sequence). The CDR3 is made up of 13 amino acids. DNA for the CDR3: TGTGCCACCGGGACAGGGAACACCGGGGAGCTGTTTTTT. Translated, it gives CATGTGNTGELFF.

The rearrangement links TRBV3-1 (or the pseudogene TRBV3-2) to TRBJ2-3, with 8 bases fitting TRBD1. Germline values: CDR1 LGHDT, CDR2 YNNKEL (reference sequence). The CDR3 has 16 amino acids. Trimming cost V 4 bases and J 0 bases; bases outside gene matches: 6. In DNA, the CDR3 is TGTGCCAGCAGCCCGACCCGGGACAGGAGCACAGATACGCAGTATTTT. Translated, it gives CASSPTRDRSTDTQYF.

This chain joins TRBV9 and TRBJ2-5, with 10 bases aligning to TRBD1. The CDR3 is 15 residues long. Germline V CDR1 and CDR2: SGDLS, YYNGEE. J was trimmed by 5 bases and V by 3 bases; bases with no gene match: 7. The CDR3 sequence: CASSDQTGGRETQYF. The CDR3 DNA reads as TGTGCCAGCAGCGACCAGACAGGGGGCCGGGAGACCCAGTACTTC.